These 27 T cell receptor beta chains came from one sample sequenced in a study of blood T cell repertoires in COVID-19. Profiled with immunoSEQ multiplex PCR; TCRdb holds only in-frame clones, not every one. The repertoire includes some 240,000 clones, roughly 89% of them detected once, and about 4.5% sits in the top ten. The specimen sequenced was peripheral blood. These receptors were collected from a woman aged 40 to 50 who had recovered from COVID-19.

The rearrangement joins TRBV27 to TRBJ2-1; no definite D call. The CDR3 length is 14 residues. V gave up 3 bases and J gave up 5 bases, with 11 bases separating them. The germline V gene encodes CDR1 MNHEY and CDR2 SMNVEV (reference sequence). The CDR3 nucleotides are TGTGCCAGCAGTTTTTCTTCCACAGACAATGAGCAGTTCTTC. Encoded protein: CASSFSSTDNEQFF.

This clone was seen only a few times. The chain employs TRBV18 and TRBJ2-1; D is undetermined. CDR1 is KGHSH and CDR2 is LQKENI in the germline V gene. V lost 1 base to trimming and J lost 5 bases, with 12 bases between them. The CDR3 spans 15 residues. CDR3 DNA: TGTGCCAGCTCACCACAACTAACGACCAACAATGAGCAGTTCTTC. This codes for CASSPQLTTNNEQFF.

This chain connects TRBV5-1 to TRBJ2-7, with 8 nucleotides matching TRBD1. This CDR3 has 14 residues. The trim removed 0 bases at V and 6 bases at J, leaving 5 bases unmatched. The germline V gene encodes CDR1 SGHRS and CDR2 YFSETQ. The CDR3 reads CASSLGQGAAEQYF. CDR3 DNA: TGCGCCAGCAGCTTGGGCCAGGGGGCTGCCGAGCAGTACTTC.

This rearrangement joins TRBV11-2 to TRBJ2-1, with 7 bases aligning to TRBD2. This CDR3 contains 14 residues. The J segment lost 5 bases and the V segment lost 4 bases, leaving 5 bases of the junction unmatched. The V gene's germline CDR1 is SGHAT and CDR2 FQNNGV. CDR3 DNA: TGTGCCAGCAGCTCTATAGCGGGCCACAATGAGCAGTTCTTC. This translates into CASSSIAGHNEQFF. Looking up the rest from reference TRBV11-2 and TRBJ2-1 gives the full variable domain: EAGVAQSPRYKIIEKRQSVAFWCNPISGHATLYWYQQILGQGPKLLIQFQNNGVVDDSQLPKDRFSAERLKGVDSTLKIQPAKLEDSAVYLCASSSIAGHNEQFFGPGTRLTVL.

This chain links TRBV7-6 with TRBJ2-1; possible D gene TRBD1, 6 bases. V lost 5 bases and J 4 bases, leaving 12 bases between the germline ends. The CDR3 spans 14 residues. From germline, CDR1 is SGHVS and CDR2 FNYEAQ. The DNA for the CDR3 is TGTGCCAGCAGCCCCGGGACACCATACAATGAGCAGTTCTTC. Its translation is CASSPGTPYNEQFF.

The chain recombines TRBV3-1 (or the pseudogene TRBV3-2) with TRBJ2-2, with D maybe TRBD1 (7 bases). Germline-derived CDR1 and CDR2 are LGHDT and YNNKEL (reference sequence). V lost 5 bases, J lost 3 bases, and 13 bases lay in between. This CDR3 has 15 amino acids. The CDR3, as DNA: TGTGCCAGCAGCACGACAGGGAGGTACACCGGGGAGCTGTTTTTT. Its protein product is CASSTTGRYTGELFF.

The J gene is TRBJ1-1, the V gene TRBV9, with D tentatively TRBD1 (5 bases). V lost 3 bases, J lost 6 bases, and 21 bases lay in between. The CDR3 extends over 16 amino acids. CDR1 is SGDLS and CDR2 is YYNGEE in the germline V gene. CDR3 protein: CASSDHDSRDNPEAFF. CDR3 bases: TGTGCCAGCAGCGATCACGACAGTCGAGATAATCCTGAAGCTTTCTTT.

The V and J genes are TRBV7-9 and TRBJ2-3; the D gene is possibly TRBD2 (7 bases). The germline V gene encodes CDR1 SEHNR and CDR2 FQNEAQ (reference sequence). Trimming removed 7 bases from V and 4 bases from J, with 21 bases in between. The CDR3 length is 16 residues. The CDR3 spells CASILDRGADADTQYF. CDR3 coding DNA: TGTGCCAGCATCCTCGACCGGGGGGCGGACGCAGATACGCAGTATTTT. Together with reference TRBV7-9 and TRBJ2-3, the CDR3 gives the full variable domain: DTGVSQNPRHKITKRGQNVTFRCDPISEHNRLYWYRQTLGQGPEFLTYFQNEAQLEKSRLLSDRFSAERPKGSFSTLEIQRTEQGDSAMYLCASILDRGADADTQYFGPGTRLTVL.

This sequence joins TRBV11-2 and TRBJ2-5; 16 bases line up with TRBD2. CDR1 SGHAT and CDR2 FQNNGV come from the germline V gene. The CDR3 extends over 16 amino acids. After removal of 5 bases from V and 4 bases from J, the junction contained 4 bases not matched to a gene. The CDR3 loop reads CASSPGLAGGRETQYF. Here the CDR3 DNA reads TGTGCCAGCAGCCCGGGACTAGCGGGGGGGCGAGAGACCCAGTACTTC.

The chain combines TRBV7-9 with TRBJ2-3; 9 nucleotides line up with TRBD2. Trimming took 3 bases from V and 8 from J; bases not matched to a gene: 6. The CDR3 runs to 14 residues. Germline V CDR1 and CDR2: SEHNR, FQNEAQ (reference sequence). The CDR3, as DNA: TGTGCCAGCAGCTTCGGCGCGGGGGGGCCTACGCAGTATTTT. It translates to CASSFGAGGPTQYF.

J is TRBJ2-5 and V is TRBV18; tentative D call: TRBD1 (6 bases). This CDR3 has 14 amino acids. V lost 4 bases and J lost 4, with 13 bases in between. CDR1 and CDR2 from the germline V gene are KGHSH and LQKENI. The CDR3 spells CASSLGAGRETQYF. DNA of the CDR3: TGTGCCAGCTCACTGGGGGCAGGGCGAGAGACCCAGTACTTC.

This sequence joins TRBV19 and TRBJ1-5; no clear D gene. V lost 3 bases, J lost 6 bases, and 12 bases lay in between. The CDR3 is 14 amino acids. Germline lookup yields CDR1 LNHDA and CDR2 SQIVND (reference sequence). The CDR3 sequence is CASSIVWASQPQHF. CDR3 bases: TGTGCCAGTAGTATTGTATGGGCGTCTCAGCCCCAGCATTTT.

In this sample, this clone turned up a few times. CDR3 in amino acids: CASSQDSREGRNEQFF. DNA of the CDR3: TGCGCCAGCAGCCAAGATAGTCGGGAGGGCCGAAATGAGCAGTTCTTC. The chain employs TRBV4-3 and TRBJ2-1, with 8 bases identical to TRBD2. After removal of 0 bases from V and 7 bases from J, the junction contained 8 bases not matched to a gene. The germline V gene has CDR1 LGHNA and CDR2 YSLEER. The CDR3 extends over 16 amino acids.

For the CDR3, the DNA is TGTGCCAGCAGCTTGGCCCTGCGCCTTACCTACGAGCAGTACGTC. Its protein product is CASSLALRLTYEQYV. The rearrangement links TRBV5-6 to TRBJ2-7; D uncertain. The V end was cut by 0 bases, the J end by 2 bases, with 12 bases between. The CDR3 covers 15 residues. From germline, CDR1 is SGHDT and CDR2 YYEEEE.

The chain is built from TRBV13 and TRBJ1-4, with D possibly matching TRBD1 (5 bases). Germline V gene lookup returns CDR1 PRHDT and CDR2 FYEKMQ (reference sequence). The length of the CDR3 is 16 residues. V lost 5 bases and J 6 bases, leaving 19 bases between the germline ends. The DNA of the CDR3 is TGTGCCAGCAGCCCGCGGGGCACAGGAATATATGAAAAACTGTTTTTT. It codes for CASSPRGTGIYEKLFF.

The chain combines TRBV7-2 with TRBJ2-3; 12 positions match TRBD2. CDR3 length equals 16 residues. From germline, CDR1 is SGHTA and CDR2 FQGNSA. Unmatched junction bases numbered 7, after V lost 5 bases and J lost 4 bases. CDR3 protein: CASSTRLAGAADTQYF. Written as DNA, the CDR3 is TGTGCCAGCAGCACCCGACTAGCGGGAGCGGCAGATACGCAGTATTTT.

The chain recombines TRBV7-9 with TRBJ2-3; 9 bases fit TRBD2. CDR1 SEHNR and CDR2 FQNEAQ come from the germline V gene (reference sequence). J was trimmed by 5 bases and V by 2 bases; bases with no gene match: 8. The CDR3 contains 16 residues. The CDR3 DNA reads as TGTGCCAGCAGCTTATACGGTAGCGGGGGTGGAGATACGCAGTATTTT. It codes for CASSLYGSGGGDTQYF.

The CDR3 protein is CASSDDAWQGVNQPQHF. DNA for the CDR3: TGTGCCAGCAGTGATGACGCATGGCAGGGGGTCAATCAGCCCCAGCATTTT. The gene calls are TRBV6-1 and TRBJ1-5; 7 nucleotides align to TRBD1. The V and J ends lost 3 bases and 3 bases, in that order; junction bases with no gene match: 11. The germline CDR1 and CDR2 sequences are MNHNS and SASEGT. The CDR3 runs 17 residues.

The V gene is TRBV30, the J gene TRBJ1-2; 11 positions match TRBD1. V lost 1 base and J lost 4; bases outside the gene matches: 5. This CDR3 contains 15 residues. From germline, CDR1 is GTSNPN and CDR2 SVGIG (reference sequence). The CDR3 DNA reads TGTGCCTGGAGTGGACCGGGACAGGGGGTCTATGGCTACACCTTC. This translates into CAWSGPGQGVYGYTF.

The rearrangement joins TRBV5-1 to TRBJ1-6; TRBD1 is a possible D gene (5 bases). CDR1 is SGHRS and CDR2 is YFSETQ in the germline V gene. This CDR3 has 15 residues. The ends were cut back, 0 bases at V and 6 bases at J, with 10 bases in the middle. The CDR3 coding sequence is TGCGCCAGCAGCTTGGAAATAGGGGTTAATTCACCCCTCCACTTT. Encoded protein: CASSLEIGVNSPLHF.

A note on this clone: No DNA is shown, since the ends of the CDR3 on it are uncertain; the CDR3 is the one TCRdb lists. The chain carries TRBV24-1 and TRBJ2-1; the tabulated D call, TRBD1, remains unverified against the DNA. The CDR3 is 13 amino acids long, termini counted. The germline V gene encodes CDR1 KGHDR and CDR2 SFDVKD. CDR3 amino acids: CATICATSPEQFF.

CDR3 amino acids: CASSSTGAASPLHF. The CDR3 nucleotides read TGTGCCAGCAGCTCTACAGGGGCGGCGTCACCCCTCCACTTT. The rearrangement links TRBV7-2 to TRBJ1-6; 7 bases are shared with TRBD1. J was trimmed by 10 bases and V by 4 bases; bases with no gene match: 7. The germline V gene encodes CDR1 SGHTA and CDR2 FQGNSA. The CDR3 has 14 residues.

This clone was observed a few times. The rearrangement uses TRBV14 and TRBJ1-2, with 9 bases matching TRBD1. Germline loops: CDR1 SGHDN, CDR2 FVKESK. The V gene end was trimmed by 6 bases and the J gene end by 3 bases; junction bases not matched to a gene: 8. CDR3 length: 15 residues. CDR3 DNA: TGTGCCAGCAGTCTCTGGGACAGGGACGACTATGGCTACACCTTC. Protein sequence: CASSLWDRDDYGYTF. The whole variable domain, remainder taken from reference TRBV14 and TRBJ1-2, is EAGVTQFPSHSVIEKGQTVTLRCDPISGHDNLYWYRRVMGKEIKFLLHFVKESKQDESGMPNNRFLAERTGGTYSTLKVQPAELEDSGVYFCASSLWDRDDYGYTFGSGTRLTVV.

The chain uses TRBV7-9 and TRBJ2-2; TRBD1 is a possible D gene (5 bases). This CDR3 has 17 amino acids. V was trimmed by 0 bases and J by 1 base, leaving 12 bases between them. The germline V gene has CDR1 SEHNR and CDR2 FQNEAQ (reference sequence). CDR3 nucleotides: TGTGCCAGCAGCTTAGCTATGGCAGGGCTGAACACCGGGGAGCTGTTTTTT. Its translation is CASSLAMAGLNTGELFF. The complete variable domain, with remaining parts taken from reference TRBV7-9 and TRBJ2-2, reads DTGVSQNPRHKITKRGQNVTFRCDPISEHNRLYWYRQTLGQGPEFLTYFQNEAQLEKSRLLSDRFSAERPKGSFSTLEIQRTEQGDSAMYLCASSLAMAGLNTGELFFGEGSRLTVL.

This clone was recorded many times. The chain employs TRBV10-1 and TRBJ1-2, with 8 bases lining up with TRBD1. Germline trimming cut 3 bases from V and 7 bases from J; bases unmatched to any gene: 4. The CDR3 covers 13 residues. The V gene's germline CDR1 is WNHNN and CDR2 SYGVQD (reference sequence). DNA for the CDR3: TGCGCCAGCAGTGACGGACAGGGTAGTGGCTACACCTTC. Protein sequence: CASSDGQGSGYTF.

The chain couples TRBV27 to TRBJ1-6; TRBD1 aligns across 10 bases. Germline CDR1 is MNHEY and CDR2 is SMNVEV (reference sequence). The CDR3 is 16 residues long. V trimming: 3 bases; J trimming: 6 bases; junction bases outside the gene matches: 5. As DNA, the CDR3 is TGTGCCAGCAGTTTTGGGGACAGGGGCCGTAATTCACCCCTCCACTTT. This sequence encodes CASSFGDRGRNSPLHF.

This chain links TRBV15 with TRBJ2-4; TRBD2 matches at 7 bases. The trim removed 1 base at V and 8 bases at J, leaving 8 bases unmatched. The CDR3 runs 15 residues. Germline lookup yields CDR1 LNHNV and CDR2 YYDKDF (reference sequence). This chain's CDR3 is CATSRGGRADDIQYF. The CDR3 DNA reads as TGTGCCACCAGCAGAGGTGGGAGGGCCGATGACATTCAGTACTTC.